Given below is one T cell receptor (beta chain) in context. Its antigen is unknown. This sample's treatment: oral pan-JAK inhibitor, 5-10 mg twice daily. This record belongs to a study of CD8+ T cells in alopecia areata. Germline loops: CDR1 SGHTA, CDR2 FQGNSA. CDR3 length: 14 residues. The ends were cut back, 5 bases at V and 5 bases at J, with 10 bases in the middle. Sequencing used cDNA as its template, made by extracting RNA and reverse transcribing it. Data came from immunoSEQ multiplex PCR; TCRdb stores just in-frame clones and leaves some out. In the table there are roughly 190,000 clones, 60% of which are singletons. Study-wide findings and caveats: A great number of expanded lesional clones endured in scalp and blood during tofacitinib.

The chain carries TRBV7-2 and TRBJ1-6; D might be TRBD1 (5 bases). The sequence derives from a human donor with alopecia areata. The material was CD4+ T cells sorted from blood, obtained at week 24, from a patient treated with tofacitinib. The CDR3 is CASSPGRNNSPLHF. Written as DNA, the CDR3 is TGTGCCAGCAGCCCGGGACGGAATAATTCACCCCTCCACTTT.